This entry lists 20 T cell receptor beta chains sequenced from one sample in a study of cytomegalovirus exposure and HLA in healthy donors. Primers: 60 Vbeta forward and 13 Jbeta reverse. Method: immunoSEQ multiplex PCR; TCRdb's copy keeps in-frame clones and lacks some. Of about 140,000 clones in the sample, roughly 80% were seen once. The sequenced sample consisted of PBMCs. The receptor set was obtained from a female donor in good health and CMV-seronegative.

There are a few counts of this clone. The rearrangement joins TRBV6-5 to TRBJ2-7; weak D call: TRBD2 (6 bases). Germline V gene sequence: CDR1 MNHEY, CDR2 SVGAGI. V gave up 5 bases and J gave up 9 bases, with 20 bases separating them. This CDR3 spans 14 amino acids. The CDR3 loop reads CASSEGMGPLAQYF. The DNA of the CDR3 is TGTGCCAGCAGTGAGGGCATGGGGCCACTAGCGCAGTACTTC.

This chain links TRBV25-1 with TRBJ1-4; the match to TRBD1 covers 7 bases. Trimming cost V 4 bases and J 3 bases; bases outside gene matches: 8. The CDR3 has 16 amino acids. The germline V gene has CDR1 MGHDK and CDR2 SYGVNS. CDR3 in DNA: TGTGCCAGCAGTGTCGGAGGGGGCACGGCTAATGAAAAACTGTTTTTT. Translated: CASSVGGGTANEKLFF.

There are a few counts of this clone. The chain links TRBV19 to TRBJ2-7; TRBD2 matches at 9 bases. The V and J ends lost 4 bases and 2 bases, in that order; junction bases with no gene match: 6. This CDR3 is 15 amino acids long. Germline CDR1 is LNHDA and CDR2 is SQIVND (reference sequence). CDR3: CASSNGLAGTYEQYF. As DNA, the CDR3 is TGTGCCAGTAGTAATGGGCTAGCGGGGACCTACGAGCAGTACTTC.

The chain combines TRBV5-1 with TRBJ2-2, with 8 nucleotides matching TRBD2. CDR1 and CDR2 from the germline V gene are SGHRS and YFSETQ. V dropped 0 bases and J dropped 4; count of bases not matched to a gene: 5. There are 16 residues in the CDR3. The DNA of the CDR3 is TGCGCCAGCAGCTTGGGAACGGGAGGGTTCACCGGGGAGCTGTTTTTT. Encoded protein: CASSLGTGGFTGELFF.

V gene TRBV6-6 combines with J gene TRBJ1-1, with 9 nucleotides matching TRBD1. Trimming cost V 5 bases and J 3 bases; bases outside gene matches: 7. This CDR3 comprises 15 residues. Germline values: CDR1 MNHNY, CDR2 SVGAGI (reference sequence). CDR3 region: CASSTQQGAYTEAFF. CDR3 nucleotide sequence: TGTGCCAGCAGTACGCAACAGGGGGCCTACACTGAAGCTTTCTTT.

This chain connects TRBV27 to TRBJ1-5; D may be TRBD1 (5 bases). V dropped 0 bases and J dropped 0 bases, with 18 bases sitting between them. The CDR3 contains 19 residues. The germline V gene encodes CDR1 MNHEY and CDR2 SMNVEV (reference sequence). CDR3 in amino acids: CASSLSFGQGYYSNQPQHF. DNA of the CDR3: TGTGCCAGCAGTTTATCGTTCGGCCAGGGCTATTATAGCAATCAGCCCCAGCATTTT.

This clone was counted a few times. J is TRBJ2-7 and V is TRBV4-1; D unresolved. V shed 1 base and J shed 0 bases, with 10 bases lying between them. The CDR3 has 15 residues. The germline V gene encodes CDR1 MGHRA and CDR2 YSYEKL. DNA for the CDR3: TGCGCCAGCAGCCAAGCGTTCGTCAGCTCCTACGAGCAGTACTTC. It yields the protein CASSQAFVSSYEQYF.

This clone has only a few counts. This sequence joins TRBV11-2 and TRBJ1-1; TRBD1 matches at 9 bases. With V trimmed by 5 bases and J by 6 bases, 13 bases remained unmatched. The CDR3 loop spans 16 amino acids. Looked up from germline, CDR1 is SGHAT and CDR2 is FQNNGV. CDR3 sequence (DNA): TGTGCCAGCAGCGGCTACCACCGGGACAGGGCTCCTGAAGCTTTCTTT. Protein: CASSGYHRDRAPEAFF. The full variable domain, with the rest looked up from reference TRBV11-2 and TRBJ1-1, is EAGVAQSPRYKIIEKRQSVAFWCNPISGHATLYWYQQILGQGPKLLIQFQNNGVVDDSQLPKDRFSAERLKGVDSTLKIQPAKLEDSAVYLCASSGYHRDRAPEAFFGQGTRLTVV.

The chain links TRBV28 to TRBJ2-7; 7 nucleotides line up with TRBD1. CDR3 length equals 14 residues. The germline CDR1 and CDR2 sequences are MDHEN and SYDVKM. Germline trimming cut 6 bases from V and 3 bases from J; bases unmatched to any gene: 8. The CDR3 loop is CASRPGQHYYEQYF. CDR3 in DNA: TGTGCCAGCAGACCGGGACAGCATTACTACGAGCAGTACTTC.

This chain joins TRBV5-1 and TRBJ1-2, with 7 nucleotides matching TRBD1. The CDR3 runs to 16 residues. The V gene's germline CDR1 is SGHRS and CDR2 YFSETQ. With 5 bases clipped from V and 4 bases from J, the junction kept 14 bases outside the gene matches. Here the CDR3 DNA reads TGCGCCAGCAGACCTTTCCCCAGGGGGTGCATCTATGGCTACACCTTC. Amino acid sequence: CASRPFPRGCIYGYTF.

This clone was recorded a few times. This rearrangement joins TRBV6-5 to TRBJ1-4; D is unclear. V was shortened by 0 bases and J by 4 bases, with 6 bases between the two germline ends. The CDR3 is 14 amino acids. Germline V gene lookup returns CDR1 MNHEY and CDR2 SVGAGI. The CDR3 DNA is TGTGCCAGCAGTTACTCGAATAGTAATGAAAAACTGTTTTTT. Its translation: CASSYSNSNEKLFF.

The CDR3 nucleotides are TGTGCCAGCAGCACCACAGGGAGTCCTAACTATGGCTACACCTTC. It encodes CASSTTGSPNYGYTF. The chain has TRBV6-5 and TRBJ1-2, with D perhaps TRBD1 (6 bases). Trimming removed 6 bases from V and 0 bases from J, with 14 bases in between. The CDR3 has 15 amino acids. Germline values: CDR1 MNHEY, CDR2 SVGAGI.

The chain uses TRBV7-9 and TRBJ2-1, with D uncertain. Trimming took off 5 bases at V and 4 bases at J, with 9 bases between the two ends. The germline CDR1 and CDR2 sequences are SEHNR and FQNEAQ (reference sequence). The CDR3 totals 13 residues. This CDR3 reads CASSHGPYNEQFF. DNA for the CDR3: TGTGCCAGCAGCCACGGTCCTTACAATGAGCAGTTCTTC.

The CDR3 reads CASRVITTGEYEQYF. The CDR3 nucleotides read TGTGCCAGCAGAGTAATAACGACAGGAGAATACGAGCAGTACTTC. This chain uses TRBV6-1 with TRBJ2-7; D is possibly TRBD1 (6 bases). The germline CDR1 and CDR2 sequences are MNHNS and SASEGT. The CDR3 is 15 residues long. V lost 6 bases to trimming and J lost 4 bases, with 19 bases between them.

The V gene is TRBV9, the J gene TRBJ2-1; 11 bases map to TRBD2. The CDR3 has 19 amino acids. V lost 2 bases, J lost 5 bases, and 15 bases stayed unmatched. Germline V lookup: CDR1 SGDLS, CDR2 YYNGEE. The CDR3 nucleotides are TGTGCCAGCAGCGTTAGGACTAGCGGGTTGGAGACGAGCCACAATGAGCAGTTCTTC. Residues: CASSVRTSGLETSHNEQFF.

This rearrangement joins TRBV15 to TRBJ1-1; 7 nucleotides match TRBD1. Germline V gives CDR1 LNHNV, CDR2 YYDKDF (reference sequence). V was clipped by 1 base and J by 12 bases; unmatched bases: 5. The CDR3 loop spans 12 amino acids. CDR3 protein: CATSRGRQGTFF. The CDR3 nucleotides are TGTGCCACCAGCAGAGGCCGACAGGGCACTTTCTTT.

The CDR3 sequence is CASSGTSGGYEQYF. CDR3 DNA sequence: TGTGCCAGCAGTGGCACTAGCGGAGGCTACGAGCAGTACTTC. V and J are TRBV6-5 and TRBJ2-7; 8 bases are a match to TRBD2. From germline, CDR1 is MNHEY and CDR2 SVGAGI. The ends lost 5 bases at V and 3 bases at J; junction bases unmatched: 6. CDR3 length: 14 amino acids.

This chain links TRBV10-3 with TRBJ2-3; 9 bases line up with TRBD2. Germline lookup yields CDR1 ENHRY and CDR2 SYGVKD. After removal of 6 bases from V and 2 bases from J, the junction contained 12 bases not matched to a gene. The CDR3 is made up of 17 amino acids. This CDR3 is CAISGGASGEITDTQYF. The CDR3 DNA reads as TGTGCCATCAGCGGAGGGGCTAGCGGGGAGATCACAGATACGCAGTATTTT.

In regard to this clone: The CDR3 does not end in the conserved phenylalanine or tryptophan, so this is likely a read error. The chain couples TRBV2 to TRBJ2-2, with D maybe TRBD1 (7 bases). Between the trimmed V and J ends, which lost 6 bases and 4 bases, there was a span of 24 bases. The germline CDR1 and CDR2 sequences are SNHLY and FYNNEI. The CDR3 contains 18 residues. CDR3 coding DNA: TGTGCCAGCAGCGTACCCCAGGGAGGACAGGCGGTCACCGGGGAGCTGTTTTGT. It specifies CASSVPQGGQAVTGELFC.

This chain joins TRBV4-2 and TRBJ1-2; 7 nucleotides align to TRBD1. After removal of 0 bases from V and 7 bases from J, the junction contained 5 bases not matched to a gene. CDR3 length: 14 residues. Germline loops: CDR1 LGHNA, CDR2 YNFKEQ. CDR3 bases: TGTGCCAGCAGCCAAGAGGTCCAGGGGGGTGGCTACACCTTC. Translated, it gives CASSQEVQGGGYTF.